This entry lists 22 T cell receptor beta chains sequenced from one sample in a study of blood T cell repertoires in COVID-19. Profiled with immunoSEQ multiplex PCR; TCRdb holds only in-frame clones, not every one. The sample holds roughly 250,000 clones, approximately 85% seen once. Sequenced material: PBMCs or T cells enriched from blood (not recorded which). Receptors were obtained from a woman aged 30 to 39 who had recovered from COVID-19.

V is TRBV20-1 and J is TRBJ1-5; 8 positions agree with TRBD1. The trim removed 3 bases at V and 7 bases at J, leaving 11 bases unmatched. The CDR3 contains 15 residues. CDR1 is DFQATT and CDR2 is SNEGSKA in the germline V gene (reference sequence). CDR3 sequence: CSASADRGFGQPQHF. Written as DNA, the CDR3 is TGCAGTGCTAGTGCTGACAGGGGATTCGGACAGCCCCAGCATTTT.

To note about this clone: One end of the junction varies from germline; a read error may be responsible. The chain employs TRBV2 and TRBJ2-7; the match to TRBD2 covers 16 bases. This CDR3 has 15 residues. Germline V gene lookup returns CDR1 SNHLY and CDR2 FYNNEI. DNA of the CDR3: TGTGCCAGCAGCCAAGACCCCGGGACTAGCGGGAGGGTGGTGTTC. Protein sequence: CASSQDPGTSGRVVF.

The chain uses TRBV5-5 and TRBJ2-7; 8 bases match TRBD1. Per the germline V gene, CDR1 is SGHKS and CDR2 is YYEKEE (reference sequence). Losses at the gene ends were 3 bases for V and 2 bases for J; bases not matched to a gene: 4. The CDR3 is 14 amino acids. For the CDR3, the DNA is TGTGCCAGCAGCTGGGGACAGGTAGCCTACGAGCAGTACTTC. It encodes CASSWGQVAYEQYF.

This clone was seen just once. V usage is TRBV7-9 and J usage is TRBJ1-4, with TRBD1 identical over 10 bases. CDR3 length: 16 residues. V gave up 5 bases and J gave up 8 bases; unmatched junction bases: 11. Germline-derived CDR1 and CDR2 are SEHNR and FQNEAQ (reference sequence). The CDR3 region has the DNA TGTGCCAGCAGCCCAAAGCGTTCGGACAGGGGGGAAAAACTGTTTTTT. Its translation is CASSPKRSDRGEKLFF.

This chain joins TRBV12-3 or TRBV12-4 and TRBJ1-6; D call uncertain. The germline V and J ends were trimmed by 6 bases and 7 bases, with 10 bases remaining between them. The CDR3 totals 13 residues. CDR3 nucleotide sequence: TGTGCCAGCAGCCTTAACCGGAATTCACCCCTCCACTTT. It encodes CASSLNRNSPLHF.

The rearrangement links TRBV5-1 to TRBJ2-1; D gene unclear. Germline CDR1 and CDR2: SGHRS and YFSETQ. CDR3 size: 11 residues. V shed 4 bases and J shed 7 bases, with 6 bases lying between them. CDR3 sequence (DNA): TGCGCCAGCAGCATCCTTAATGAGCAGTTCTTC. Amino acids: CASSILNEQFF.

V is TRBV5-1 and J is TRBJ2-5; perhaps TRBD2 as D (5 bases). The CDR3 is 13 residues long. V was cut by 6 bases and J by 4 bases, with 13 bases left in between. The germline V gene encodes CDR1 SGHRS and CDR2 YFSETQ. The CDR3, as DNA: TGCGCCAGCAACCCGAGGGCGGGAGAGACCCAGTACTTC. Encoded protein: CASNPRAGETQYF.

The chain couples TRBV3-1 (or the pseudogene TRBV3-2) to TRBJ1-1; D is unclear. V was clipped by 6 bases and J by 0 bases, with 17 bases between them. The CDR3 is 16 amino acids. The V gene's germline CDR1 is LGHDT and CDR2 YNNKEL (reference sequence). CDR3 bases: TGTGCCAGCAGATCCGCCCCAGTGCGGATGAACACTGAAGCTTTCTTT. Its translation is CASRSAPVRMNTEAFF.

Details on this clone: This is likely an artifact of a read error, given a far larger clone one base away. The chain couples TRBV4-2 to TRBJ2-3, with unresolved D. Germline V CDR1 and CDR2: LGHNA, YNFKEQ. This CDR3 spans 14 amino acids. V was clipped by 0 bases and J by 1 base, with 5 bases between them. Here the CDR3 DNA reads TGTGCCAGCAGCCAAGAATCAGGCACAGATACGCAGTATTTT. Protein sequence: CASSQESGTDTQYF.

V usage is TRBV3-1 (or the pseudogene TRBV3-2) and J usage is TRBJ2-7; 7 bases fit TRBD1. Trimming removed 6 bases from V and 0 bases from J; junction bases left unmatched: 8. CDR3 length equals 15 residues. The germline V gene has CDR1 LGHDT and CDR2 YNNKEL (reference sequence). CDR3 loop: CASSRQGLGSYEQYF. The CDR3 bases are TGTGCCAGCAGTCGACAGGGCCTTGGCTCCTACGAGCAGTACTTC.

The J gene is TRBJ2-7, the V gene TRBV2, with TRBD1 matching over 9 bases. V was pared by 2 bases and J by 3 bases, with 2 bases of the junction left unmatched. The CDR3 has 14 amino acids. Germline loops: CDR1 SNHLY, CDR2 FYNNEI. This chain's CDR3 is CASSERDRVYEQYF. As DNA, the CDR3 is TGTGCCAGCAGTGAAAGGGACAGGGTCTACGAGCAGTACTTC.

The CDR3 DNA reads as TGTGCCAGCAGTTTGACAGGGATCTATGGCTACACCTTC. Translation gives CASSLTGIYGYTF. The V call is TRBV12-3 or TRBV12-4, the J call TRBJ1-2; 7 nucleotides align to TRBD1. The CDR3 has 13 residues. The J segment lost 4 bases and the V segment lost 3 bases, leaving 2 bases of the junction unmatched.

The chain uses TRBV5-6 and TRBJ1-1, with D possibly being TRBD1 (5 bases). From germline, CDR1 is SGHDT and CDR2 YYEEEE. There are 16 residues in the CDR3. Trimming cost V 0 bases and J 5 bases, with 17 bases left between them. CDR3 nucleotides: TGTGCCAGCAGCTTGGAAGGGACTTTTGGGGGTACTGAAGCTTTCTTT. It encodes CASSLEGTFGGTEAFF.

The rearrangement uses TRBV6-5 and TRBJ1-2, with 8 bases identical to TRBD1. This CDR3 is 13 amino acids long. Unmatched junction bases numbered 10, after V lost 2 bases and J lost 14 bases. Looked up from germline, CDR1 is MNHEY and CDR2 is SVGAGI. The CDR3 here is CASSYNRDRPGTF. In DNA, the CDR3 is TGTGCCAGCAGTTACAACCGGGACAGGCCTGGTACCTTC.

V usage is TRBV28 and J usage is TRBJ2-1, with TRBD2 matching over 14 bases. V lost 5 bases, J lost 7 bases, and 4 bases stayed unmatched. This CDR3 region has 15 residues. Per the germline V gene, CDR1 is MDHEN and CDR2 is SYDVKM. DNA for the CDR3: TGTGCCAGCAGTCGACTAGCGGGAGGGGTTAATGAGCAGTTCTTC. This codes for CASSRLAGGVNEQFF.

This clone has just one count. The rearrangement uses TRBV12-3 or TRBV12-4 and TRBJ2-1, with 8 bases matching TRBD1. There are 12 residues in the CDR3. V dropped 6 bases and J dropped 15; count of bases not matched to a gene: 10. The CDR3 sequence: CASSLGTGSLFF. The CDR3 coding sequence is TGTGCCAGCAGCCTTGGGACAGGCTCCCTGTTCTTC.

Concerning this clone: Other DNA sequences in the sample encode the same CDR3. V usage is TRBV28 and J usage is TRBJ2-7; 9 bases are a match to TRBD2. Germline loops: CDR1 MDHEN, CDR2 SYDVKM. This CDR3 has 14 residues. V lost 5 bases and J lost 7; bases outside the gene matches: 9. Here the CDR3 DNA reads TGTGCCAGCAGTCCCCCCGCGGGGGGGGGAGAGCAGTACTTC. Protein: CASSPPAGGGEQYF.

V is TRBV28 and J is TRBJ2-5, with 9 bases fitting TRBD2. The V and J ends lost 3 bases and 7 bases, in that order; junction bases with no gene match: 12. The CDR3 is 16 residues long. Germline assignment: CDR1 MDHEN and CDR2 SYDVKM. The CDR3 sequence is CASSLLAGPGFATQYF. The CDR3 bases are TGTGCCAGCAGTTTGCTAGCGGGGCCCGGATTCGCGACCCAGTACTTC.

The CDR3 bases are TGTGCCTGGAGTGAAGGGGTTGGCTACACCTTC. The encoded protein is CAWSEGVGYTF. V is TRBV30 and J is TRBJ1-2; weak D call: TRBD1 (5 bases). V was cut by 1 base and J by 7 bases, with 7 bases left in between. This CDR3 region has 11 residues. Germline V CDR1 and CDR2: GTSNPN, SVGIG (reference sequence).

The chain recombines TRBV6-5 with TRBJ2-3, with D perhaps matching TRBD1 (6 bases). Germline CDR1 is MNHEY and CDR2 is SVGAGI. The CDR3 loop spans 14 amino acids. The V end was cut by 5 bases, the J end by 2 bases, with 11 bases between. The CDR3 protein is CASSTDSYTDTQYF. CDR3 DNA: TGTGCCAGCAGTACGGACAGCTACACAGATACGCAGTATTTT.

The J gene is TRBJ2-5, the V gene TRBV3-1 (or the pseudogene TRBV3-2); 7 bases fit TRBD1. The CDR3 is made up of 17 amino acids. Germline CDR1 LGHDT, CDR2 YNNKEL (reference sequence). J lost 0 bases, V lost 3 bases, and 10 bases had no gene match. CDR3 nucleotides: TGTGCCAGCAGCCAGGGCCCCGAGACAGGGAACCAAGAGACCCAGTACTTC. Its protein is CASSQGPETGNQETQYF.

CDR3 DNA sequence: TGTGCCAGCAGCTCCGGGACAGGGGGACTGAATGGCTACACCTTC. Translated: CASSSGTGGLNGYTF. V and J are TRBV13 and TRBJ1-2; TRBD1 agrees at 11 bases. This CDR3 contains 15 residues. The V gene end was trimmed by 4 bases and the J gene end by 6 bases; junction bases not matched to a gene: 7. Germline CDR1 and CDR2: PRHDT and FYEKMQ (reference sequence).